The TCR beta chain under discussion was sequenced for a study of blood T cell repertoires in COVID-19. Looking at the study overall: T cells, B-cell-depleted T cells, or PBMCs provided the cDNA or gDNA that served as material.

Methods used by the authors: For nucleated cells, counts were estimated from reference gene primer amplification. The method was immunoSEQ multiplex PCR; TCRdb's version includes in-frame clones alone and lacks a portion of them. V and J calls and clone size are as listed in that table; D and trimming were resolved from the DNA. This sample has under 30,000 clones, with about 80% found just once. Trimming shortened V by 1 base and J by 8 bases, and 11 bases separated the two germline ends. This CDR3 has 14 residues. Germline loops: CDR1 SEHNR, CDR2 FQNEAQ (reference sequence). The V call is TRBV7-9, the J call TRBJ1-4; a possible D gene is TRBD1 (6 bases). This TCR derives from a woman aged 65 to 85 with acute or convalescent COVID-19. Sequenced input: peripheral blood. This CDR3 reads CASSLGSGEEKLFF. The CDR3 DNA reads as TGTGCCAGCAGCTTAGGTTCAGGGGAGGAAAAACTGTTTTTT.